The 21 T cell receptor beta chains below were found in one sample sequenced in a study of shared clonotypes between healthy human individuals. Profiled with immunoSEQ multiplex PCR; TCRdb holds only in-frame clones, not every one. Of about 480,000 clones in the sample, about three quarters were seen once. The sequenced material came from PBMCs. The receptor set was obtained from a woman aged 40 to 50 in good health. Some clones in this sample may be carry-over from other donors' samples.

The chain recombines TRBV2 with TRBJ2-3; 12 bases fit TRBD2. This CDR3 spans 17 amino acids. With 2 bases clipped from V and 3 bases from J, the junction kept 6 bases outside the gene matches. Looked up from germline, CDR1 is SNHLY and CDR2 is FYNNEI. CDR3 sequence: CASSEIASGRGTDTQYF. The CDR3 nucleotides are TGTGCCAGCAGTGAAATCGCTAGCGGGAGGGGGACAGATACGCAGTATTTT.

The V gene is TRBV6-6, the J gene TRBJ2-4, with D maybe TRBD1 (5 bases). Germline loops: CDR1 MNHNY, CDR2 SVGAGI (reference sequence). CDR3 length: 14 residues. Trimming took 2 bases from V and 8 from J, leaving 13 bases between them. The CDR3 reads CASSYHQGSDIQYF. As DNA, the CDR3 is TGTGCCAGCAGTTACCACCAGGGTTCTGACATTCAGTACTTC.

This clone appeared a few times. The rearrangement links TRBV7-9 to TRBJ2-1, with TRBD1 matching 10 bases. Germline CDR1 reads SEHNR; CDR2 reads FQNEAQ (reference sequence). The CDR3 covers 17 residues. V lost 5 bases to trimming and J lost 1 base; unmatched junction nucleotides: 8. The CDR3 bases are TGTGCCAGCAGCCGGGGGACAGGGGACCAATCCTACAATGAGCAGTTCTTC. Translation gives CASSRGTGDQSYNEQFF.

The chain uses TRBV4-3 and TRBJ2-5; the D call may be TRBD1 or TRBD2 (5 bases each). The J call could be wrong; TRBJ2-7 is a better fit for the DNA end. From germline, CDR1 is LGHNA and CDR2 YSLEER. The CDR3 has 17 residues. The DNA of the CDR3 is TGCGCCAGCAGCCAAGATCGGGGCCCCTCCCATGCCTACGAGCAGTACTTC. Its translation is CASSQDRGPSHAYEQYF.

The V gene is TRBV30, the J gene TRBJ2-1, with 9 bases identical to TRBD1. Germline V gives CDR1 GTSNPN, CDR2 SVGIG (reference sequence). This CDR3 has 15 residues. Trimming at V came to 2 bases and at J to 2 bases, leaving 4 bases not matched to a gene. CDR3 amino acids: CAWSLGQGTYNEQFF. As DNA, the CDR3 is TGTGCCTGGAGTTTGGGACAGGGTACCTACAATGAGCAGTTCTTC. The full variable domain, in which reference TRBV30 and TRBJ2-1 provide the parts outside the CDR3, is SQTIHQWPATLVQPVGSPLSLECTVEGTSNPNLYWYRQAAGRGLQLLFYSVGIGQISSEVPQNLSASRPQDRQFILSSKKLLLSDSGFYLCAWSLGQGTYNEQFFGPGTRLTVL.

V is TRBV28 and J is TRBJ1-6; D not certain. Trimming left V 5 bases short and J 4 bases short, with 12 bases between. In germline, CDR1 is MDHEN, CDR2 SYDVKM. This CDR3 comprises 15 residues. The CDR3 reads CASSPAREYNSPLHF. The CDR3 nucleotides read TGTGCCAGCAGTCCAGCTCGGGAGTATAATTCACCCCTCCACTTT. Looking up the rest from reference TRBV28 and TRBJ1-6 gives the full variable domain: DVKVTQSSRYLVKRTGEKVFLECVQDMDHENMFWYRQDPGLGLRLIYFSYDVKMKEKGDIPEGYSVSREKKERFSLILESASTNQTSMYLCASSPAREYNSPLHFGNGTRLTVT.

The V call is TRBV4-2, the J call TRBJ2-1; the D is unclear. This CDR3 spans 14 amino acids. Between the trimmed V and J ends, which lost 4 bases and 1 base, there was a span of 8 bases. CDR1 is LGHNA, CDR2 YNFKEQ, per germline. CDR3 region: CASSRGGSYNEQFF. The CDR3 DNA is TGTGCCAGCAGCCGCGGCGGTTCCTACAATGAGCAGTTCTTC.

V and J are TRBV6-1 and TRBJ1-1, with 7 bases identical to TRBD1. This CDR3 has 15 amino acids. Germline lookup yields CDR1 MNHNS and CDR2 SASEGT. V lost 7 bases, J lost 0 bases, and 8 bases stayed unmatched. Here the CDR3 reads CASTPEGAMNTEAFF. Written as DNA, the CDR3 is TGTGCCAGCACCCCGGAGGGGGCCATGAACACTGAAGCTTTCTTT.

As for this clone: One junction end disagrees with the germline gene, perhaps due to a read error. The V gene is TRBV7-7, the J gene TRBJ2-1, with TRBD2 identical over 10 bases. The germline V gene has CDR1 SSHAT and CDR2 FNYEAQ (reference sequence). CDR3 length: 17 residues. The CDR3 region has the DNA TGTGCTAGCAGCTTAGGTGTAGGGACTAGCGCGTACAATGAGCAGTTCTTC. Residues: CASSLGVGTSAYNEQFF.

This chain joins TRBV2 and TRBJ2-1, with TRBD1 matching over 7 bases. The germline gives CDR1 SNHLY, CDR2 FYNNEI. This CDR3 contains 15 residues. Trimming removed 6 bases from V and 7 bases from J; junction bases left unmatched: 12. The CDR3 loop is CASSVQGKQWNEQFF. DNA for the CDR3: TGTGCCAGCAGCGTACAGGGGAAACAGTGGAATGAGCAGTTCTTC.

The chain links TRBV2 to TRBJ2-7; possible D gene TRBD2, 5 bases. Germline CDR1 and CDR2: SNHLY and FYNNEI. V dropped 0 bases and J dropped 6 bases, with 9 bases sitting between them. The CDR3 totals 13 residues. The CDR3 protein is CASSEALGVEQYF. The CDR3 bases are TGTGCCAGCAGTGAAGCGCTCGGGGTCGAGCAGTACTTC.

Note on this clone: Different DNA sequences within this sample yield the same CDR3. The chain recombines TRBV6-5 with TRBJ1-1; TRBD1 might be the D (5 bases). The CDR3 is 11 amino acids. V was trimmed by 7 bases and J by 5 bases, leaving 8 bases between them. Looked up from germline, CDR1 is MNHEY and CDR2 is SVGAGI. The CDR3 loop reads CASTQGTEAFF. As DNA, the CDR3 is TGTGCCAGCACCCAGGGAACTGAAGCTTTCTTT.

The V gene is TRBV4-3, the J gene TRBJ2-1, with TRBD2 matching 9 bases. With 4 bases clipped from V and 8 bases from J, the junction kept 12 bases outside the gene matches. This CDR3 is 16 amino acids long. Germline CDR1 reads LGHNA; CDR2 reads YSLEER. The CDR3 loop reads CASSPTREGSFHEQFF. Here the CDR3 DNA reads TGCGCCAGCAGCCCAACGCGGGAGGGCTCTTTCCATGAGCAGTTCTTC.

The chain joins TRBV29-1 to TRBJ2-5; tentatively, D is TRBD1 (5 bases). Germline CDR1 SQVTM, CDR2 ANQGSEA. This CDR3 comprises 10 residues. Trimming left V 7 bases short and J 3 bases short, with 6 bases between. This chain's CDR3 is CSGREETQYF. CDR3 in DNA: TGCAGCGGCAGGGAAGAGACCCAGTACTTC.

The chain employs TRBV18 and TRBJ2-5, with D perhaps TRBD2 (5 bases). The CDR3 is 14 amino acids. Germline V gene data show CDR1 as KGHSH and CDR2 as LQKENI. V was clipped by 4 bases and J by 1 base, with 10 bases between them. CDR3 coding DNA: TGTGCCAGCTCACAAAACGGGGTCCAAGAGACCCAGTACTTC. This codes for CASSQNGVQETQYF.

The CDR3 protein is CASGRGGDEKLFF. DNA for the CDR3: TGTGCCAGCGGAAGGGGAGGGGATGAAAAACTGTTTTTT. V usage is TRBV28 and J usage is TRBJ1-4; D may be TRBD1 (5 bases). Trimming left V 8 bases short and J 6 bases short, with 13 bases between. Per the germline V gene, CDR1 is MDHEN and CDR2 is SYDVKM. The CDR3 has 13 residues.

V and J are TRBV11-3 and TRBJ2-5; 8 positions agree with TRBD1. This CDR3 has 16 residues. The V and J ends lost 6 bases and 4 bases, in that order; junction bases with no gene match: 13. The germline V gene has CDR1 SGHNT and CDR2 YENEEA. In DNA, the CDR3 is TGTGCCAGCAGTGATCCGGGCCAGGGGGCTGGAGAGACCCAGTACTTC. Protein: CASSDPGQGAGETQYF.

The rearrangement links TRBV5-1 to TRBJ2-2, with D hard to call. There are 12 residues in the CDR3. In germline, CDR1 is SGHRS, CDR2 YFSETQ. V lost 3 bases to trimming and J lost 4 bases, with 4 bases between them. DNA for the CDR3: TGCGCCAGCAGCTACCTCACCGGGGAGCTGTTTTTT. Translating gives CASSYLTGELFF.

V is TRBV15 and J is TRBJ1-3; the match to TRBD1 covers 7 bases. The V and J ends lost 8 bases and 4 bases, in that order; junction bases with no gene match: 8. The CDR3 has 14 amino acids. Germline values: CDR1 LNHNV, CDR2 YYDKDF (reference sequence). The chain's CDR3 is CATGDSSLGNTIYF. In DNA, the CDR3 is TGTGCCACCGGGGACAGTAGCTTAGGAAACACCATATATTTT.

This clone was recorded a few times. The chain combines TRBV6-6 with TRBJ2-1; 7 positions match TRBD1. There are 15 residues in the CDR3. V lost 5 bases, J lost 8 bases, and 12 bases stayed unmatched. CDR1 is MNHNY and CDR2 is SVGAGI in the germline V gene (reference sequence). Here the CDR3 DNA reads TGTGCCAGCAGTCCACAGGGGACCTCGACGGATGAGCAGTTCTTC. This codes for CASSPQGTSTDEQFF.

V and J are TRBV28 and TRBJ2-7; D might be TRBD2 (6 bases). Trimming removed 5 bases from V and 7 bases from J, with 15 bases in between. The CDR3 sequence is 13 residues long. Germline CDR1 MDHEN, CDR2 SYDVKM. In DNA form, the CDR3 reads TGTGCCAGCAGTCCCCGGGCCGCGGGGGAGCAGTACTTC. It is translated as CASSPRAAGEQYF. Complete variable domain (other parts from reference TRBV28 and TRBJ2-7): DVKVTQSSRYLVKRTGEKVFLECVQDMDHENMFWYRQDPGLGLRLIYFSYDVKMKEKGDIPEGYSVSREKKERFSLILESASTNQTSMYLCASSPRAAGEQYFGPGTRLTVT.